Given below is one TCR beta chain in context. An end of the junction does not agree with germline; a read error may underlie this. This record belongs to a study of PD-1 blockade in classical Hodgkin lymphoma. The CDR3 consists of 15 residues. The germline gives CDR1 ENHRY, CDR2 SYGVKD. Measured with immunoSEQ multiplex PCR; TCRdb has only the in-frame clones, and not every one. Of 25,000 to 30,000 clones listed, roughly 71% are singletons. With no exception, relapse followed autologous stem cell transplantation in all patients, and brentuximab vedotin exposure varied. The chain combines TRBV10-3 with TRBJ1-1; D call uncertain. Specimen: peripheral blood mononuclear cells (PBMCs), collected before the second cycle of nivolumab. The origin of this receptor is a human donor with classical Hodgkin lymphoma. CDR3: CAISGSNGENAEAFF. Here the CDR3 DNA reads TGTGCCATCAGTGGGTCTAATGGGGAGAACGCTGAAGCTTTCTTT.